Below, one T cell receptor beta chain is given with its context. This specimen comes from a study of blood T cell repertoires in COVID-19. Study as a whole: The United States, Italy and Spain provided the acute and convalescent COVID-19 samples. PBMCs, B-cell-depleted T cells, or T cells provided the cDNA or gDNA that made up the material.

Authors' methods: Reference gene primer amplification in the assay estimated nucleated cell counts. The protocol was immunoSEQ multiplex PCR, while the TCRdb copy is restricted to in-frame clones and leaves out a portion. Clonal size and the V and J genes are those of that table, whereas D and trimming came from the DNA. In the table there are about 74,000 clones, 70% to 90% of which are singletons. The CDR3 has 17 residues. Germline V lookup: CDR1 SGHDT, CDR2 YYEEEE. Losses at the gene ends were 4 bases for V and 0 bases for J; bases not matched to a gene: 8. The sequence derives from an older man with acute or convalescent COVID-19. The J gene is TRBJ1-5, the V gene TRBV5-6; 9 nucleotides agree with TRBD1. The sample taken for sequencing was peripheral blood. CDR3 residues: CASSLYTGGSSNQPQHF. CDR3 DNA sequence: TGTGCCAGCAGCCTTTACACAGGGGGCAGTAGCAATCAGCCCCAGCATTTT.